The 5 T cell receptor beta chains listed next were all sequenced from one sample in a study of blood T cells in healthy people across ages. A sample-barcoded 5' primer and a J-beta primer mix were used in a second PCR of roughly 7 to 11 cycles. TCRdb re-called the 5' RACE reads with MiXCR, one entry per CDR3 protein. Altogether some 930,000 distinct CDR3 sequences are present, almost 30% being singletons, with the ten largest covering approximately 10%. This sample was also put to use in a study of T cells of mothers and their children.

The sample taken for sequencing was blood. These receptor sequences come from a woman in her thirties or forties in good health.

This clonotype was counted between two and nine times. The V call is TRBV29-1, the J call TRBJ1-1, with a weak D call TRBD1 (6 bases). CDR3 length: 11 amino acids. Germline V gene lookup returns CDR1 SQVTM and CDR2 ANQGSEA. Trimming stripped 4 bases from V and 4 bases from J, with 7 bases between. The CDR3 sequence is CSVAGATEAFF. The CDR3 nucleotides are TGCAGCGTTGCAGGGGCCACTGAAGCTTTCTTT.

This clonotype was counted at least ten times. The J gene is TRBJ2-6, the V gene TRBV29-1, with a weak D call TRBD1 (6 bases). This CDR3 is built from 17 residues. The germline V gene has CDR1 SQVTM and CDR2 ANQGSEA. V was cut by 4 bases and J by 0 bases, with 16 bases left in between. The CDR3 nucleotides are TGCAGCGTTGTAACCGGGACGGGACACTCTGGGGCCAACGTCCTGACTTTC. Protein sequence: CSVVTGTGHSGANVLTF.

This clonotype was counted ten times or more. The V and J genes are TRBV11-2 and TRBJ2-5; D remains unclear. CDR3 length: 14 residues. Trimming removed 3 bases from V and 5 bases from J, with 13 bases in between. Germline CDR1 is SGHAT and CDR2 is FQNNGV. CDR3 bases: TGTGCCAGCAGCTTTTATCAGGTCGGCGAGACCCAGTACTTC. This sequence encodes CASSFYQVGETQYF. Complete variable domain (other parts from reference TRBV11-2 and TRBJ2-5): EAGVAQSPRYKIIEKRQSVAFWCNPISGHATLYWYQQILGQGPKLLIQFQNNGVVDDSQLPKDRFSAERLKGVDSTLKIQPAKLEDSAVYLCASSFYQVGETQYFGPGTRLLVL.

This clonotype showed up just a few times. V is TRBV29-1 and J is TRBJ2-7; a possible D gene is TRBD1 (6 bases). Germline CDR1 and CDR2: SQVTM and ANQGSEA. The CDR3 is 13 residues long. V was cut by 3 bases and J by 4 bases, with 13 bases left in between. Written as DNA, the CDR3 is TGCAGCGTTGATTCTGGGGGCGGGTACGAGCAGTACTTC. Its translation is CSVDSGGGYEQYF.

This clonotype was seen many times. The V call is TRBV6-2 or TRBV6-3, the J call TRBJ2-5, with D perhaps TRBD2 (5 bases). The CDR3 is 11 amino acids. Germline V gives CDR1 MNHEY, CDR2 SVGEGT. Trimming shortened V by 6 bases and J by 7 bases, and 9 bases separated the two germline ends. CDR3 sequence: CASRLTRTQYF. In DNA, the CDR3 is TGTGCCAGCAGACTAACTAGGACCCAGTACTTC.